One and the same sample provided the 4 T cell receptor beta chains below, sequenced in a study of CD8+ T cells in alopecia areata. cDNA serving as the sequencing template came from extracted, reverse transcribed RNA. Sequencing used immunoSEQ multiplex PCR; TCRdb keeps in-frame clones, though not all of them. This table has 95,000 to 100,000 clones, more than 55% appearing once. The treatment denotes: oral pan-JAK inhibitor, 5-10 mg twice daily. Sequencing used CD8+ T cells sorted from blood, obtained at week 4, from a patient treated with tofacitinib. The source is a human donor with alopecia areata.

The chain couples TRBV7-7 to TRBJ2-2; TRBD2 is a possible D gene (5 bases). Germline loops: CDR1 SSHAT, CDR2 FNYEAQ (reference sequence). Trimming pared 5 bases from V and 1 base from J, leaving 11 bases between. The CDR3 has 15 amino acids. The CDR3 reads CASSQAGENTGELFF. In DNA, the CDR3 is TGTGCCAGCAGCCAGGCCGGGGAGAACACCGGGGAGCTGTTTTTT. The complete variable domain, with remaining parts taken from reference TRBV7-7 and TRBJ2-2, reads GAGVSQSPRYKVTKRGQDVTLRCDPISSHATLYWYQQALGQGPEFLTYFNYEAQPDKSGLPSDRFSAERPEGSISTLTIQRTEQRDSAMYRCASSQAGENTGELFFGEGSRLTVL.

This clone is a singleton in its sample. Other DNA sequences in this sample translate to the same CDR3. The chain recombines TRBV6-5 with TRBJ2-7; D gene unclear. With 0 bases removed from V and 3 bases from J, the gap between germline ends came to 6 bases. CDR1 and CDR2 (germline): MNHEY, SVGAGI. The CDR3 covers 13 residues. The CDR3 coding sequence is TGTGCCAGCAGTTACTCTGCCGGCTACGAGCAGTACTTC. This gives the protein CASSYSAGYEQYF.

This clone was observed a handful of times. The V call is TRBV7-2, the J call TRBJ2-5; D unclear. The CDR3 has 15 amino acids. Germline V lookup: CDR1 SGHTA, CDR2 FQGNSA. V lost 1 base, J lost 1 base, and 10 bases lay in between. The CDR3: CASSLGRNFQETQYF. CDR3 bases: TGTGCCAGCAGCTTAGGCAGGAACTTCCAAGAGACCCAGTACTTC.

The gene calls are TRBV10-3 and TRBJ2-1; D gene ambiguous. Germline V gene lookup returns CDR1 ENHRY and CDR2 SYGVKD. This CDR3 spans 12 amino acids. V was clipped by 0 bases and J by 3 bases, with 0 bases between them. The CDR3 loop is CAISESYNEQFF. Here the CDR3 DNA reads TGTGCCATCAGTGAGTCCTACAATGAGCAGTTCTTC.